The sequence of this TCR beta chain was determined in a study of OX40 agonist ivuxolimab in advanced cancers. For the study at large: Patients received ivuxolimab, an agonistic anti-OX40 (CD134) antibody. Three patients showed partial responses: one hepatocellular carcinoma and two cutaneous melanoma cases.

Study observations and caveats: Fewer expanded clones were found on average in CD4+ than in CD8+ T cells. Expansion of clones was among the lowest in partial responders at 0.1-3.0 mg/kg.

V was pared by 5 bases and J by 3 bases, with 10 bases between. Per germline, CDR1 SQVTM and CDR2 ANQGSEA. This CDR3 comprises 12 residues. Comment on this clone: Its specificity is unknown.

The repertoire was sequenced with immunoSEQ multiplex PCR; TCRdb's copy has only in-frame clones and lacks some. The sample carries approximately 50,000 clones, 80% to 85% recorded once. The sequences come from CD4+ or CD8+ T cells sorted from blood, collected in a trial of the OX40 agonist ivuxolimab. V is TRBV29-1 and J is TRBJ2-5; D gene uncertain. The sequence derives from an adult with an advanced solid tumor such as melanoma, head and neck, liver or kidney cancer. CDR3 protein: CSVKGGEETQYF. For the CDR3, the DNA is TGCAGCGTTAAAGGCGGAGAAGAGACCCAGTACTTC.